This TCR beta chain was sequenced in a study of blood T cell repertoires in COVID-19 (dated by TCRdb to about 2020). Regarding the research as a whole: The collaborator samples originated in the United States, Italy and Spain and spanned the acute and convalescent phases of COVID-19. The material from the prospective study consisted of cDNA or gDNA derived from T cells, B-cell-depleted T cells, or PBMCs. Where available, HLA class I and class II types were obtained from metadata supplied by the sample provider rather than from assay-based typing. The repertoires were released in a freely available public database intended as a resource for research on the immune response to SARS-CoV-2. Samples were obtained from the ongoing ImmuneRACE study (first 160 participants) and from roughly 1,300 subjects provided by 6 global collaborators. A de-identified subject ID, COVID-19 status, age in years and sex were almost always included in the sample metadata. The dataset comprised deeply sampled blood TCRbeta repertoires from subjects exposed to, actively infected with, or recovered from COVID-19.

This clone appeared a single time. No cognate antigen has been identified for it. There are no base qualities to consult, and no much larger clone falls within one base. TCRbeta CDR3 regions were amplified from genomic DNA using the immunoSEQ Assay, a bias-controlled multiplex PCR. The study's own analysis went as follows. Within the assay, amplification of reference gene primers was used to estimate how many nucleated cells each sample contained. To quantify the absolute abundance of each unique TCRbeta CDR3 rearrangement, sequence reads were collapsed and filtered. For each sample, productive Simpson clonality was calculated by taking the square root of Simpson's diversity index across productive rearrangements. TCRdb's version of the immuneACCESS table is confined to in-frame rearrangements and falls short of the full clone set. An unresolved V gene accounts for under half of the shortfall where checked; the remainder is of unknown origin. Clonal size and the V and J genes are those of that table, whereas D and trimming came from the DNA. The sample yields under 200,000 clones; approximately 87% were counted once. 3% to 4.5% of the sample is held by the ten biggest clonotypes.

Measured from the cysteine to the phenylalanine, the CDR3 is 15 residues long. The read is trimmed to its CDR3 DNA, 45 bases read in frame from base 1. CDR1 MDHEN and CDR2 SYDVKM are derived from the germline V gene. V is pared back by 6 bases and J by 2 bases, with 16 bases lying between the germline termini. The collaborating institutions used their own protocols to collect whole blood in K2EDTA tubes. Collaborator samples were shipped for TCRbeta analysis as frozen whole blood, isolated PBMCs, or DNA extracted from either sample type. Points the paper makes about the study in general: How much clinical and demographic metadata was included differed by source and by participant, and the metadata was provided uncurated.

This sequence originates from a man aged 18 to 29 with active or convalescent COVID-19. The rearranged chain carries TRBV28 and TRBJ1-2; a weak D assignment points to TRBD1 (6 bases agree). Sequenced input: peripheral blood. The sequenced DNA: TGTGCCAGCAGAGGGAGGGACACTTACAACTATGGCTACACCTTC. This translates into CASRGRDTYNYGYTF.